The 13 T cell receptor beta chains in this list originate from one sample, sequenced in a study of cytotoxic CD8 clonotypes in ibrutinib-treated CLL. The method was immunoSEQ multiplex PCR; TCRdb's version includes in-frame clones alone and lacks a portion of them. The top ten clones hold roughly 5% of a sample with over 250,000 clones, less than 85% of them seen once. Sequenced material: PBMCs, taken at disease progression, from a patient treated with ibrutinib. The origin of the receptors is a human donor with chronic lymphocytic leukemia.

The genes are TRBV18 and TRBJ2-5; D might be TRBD1 (6 bases). The CDR3 loop spans 18 amino acids. V was clipped by 4 bases and J by 2 bases, with 23 bases between them. Per the germline V gene, CDR1 is KGHSH and CDR2 is LQKENI. CDR3 sequence (DNA): TGTGCCAGCTCACACAGGGCACTCCTTGGAACGATACAAGAGACCCAGTACTTC. The encoded protein is CASSHRALLGTIQETQYF. Combining the CDR3 with reference TRBV18 and TRBJ2-5 gives the whole variable domain NAGVMQNPRHLVRRRGQEARLRCSPMKGHSHVYWYRQLPEEGLKFMVYLQKENIIDESGMPKERFSAEFPKEGPSILRIQQVVRGDSAAYFCASSHRALLGTIQETQYFGPGTRLLVL.

This clone was found once. The chain employs TRBV18 and TRBJ1-5; 9 nucleotides agree with TRBD1. The CDR3 has 17 amino acids. The ends lost 6 bases at V and 5 bases at J; junction bases unmatched: 14. Germline V lookup: CDR1 KGHSH, CDR2 LQKENI. CDR3: CASSSSGPGQGHQPQHF. CDR3 coding DNA: TGTGCCAGCTCTTCAAGCGGACCGGGACAGGGTCATCAGCCCCAGCATTTT.

V gene TRBV6-1 combines with J gene TRBJ1-1; D unclear. The CDR3 runs to 12 residues. Deletions cut 8 bases from V and 4 bases from J, with 11 bases between. Germline loops: CDR1 MNHNS, CDR2 SASEGT. In DNA form, the CDR3 reads TGTGCCAGCCTAAGGGTGAGCACTGAAGCTTTCTTT. Translation: CASLRVSTEAFF.

This clone was seen ten or more times. V is TRBV6-6 and J is TRBJ2-1; no clear D. V gave up 7 bases and J gave up 5 bases, with 6 bases separating them. The germline gives CDR1 MNHNY, CDR2 SVGAGI (reference sequence). The CDR3 is made up of 11 amino acids. CDR3 nucleotides: TGTGCCAGCACCCTTAACAATGAGCAGTTCTTC. Encoded protein: CASTLNNEQFF.

This chain connects TRBV2 to TRBJ2-1; 7 bases line up with TRBD2. This CDR3 is 16 amino acids long. CDR1 and CDR2 (germline): SNHLY, FYNNEI. After removal of 2 bases from V and 8 bases from J, the junction contained 12 bases not matched to a gene. The CDR3 protein is CASSERWASGWDEQFF. In DNA, the CDR3 is TGTGCCAGCAGTGAAAGGTGGGCTAGCGGTTGGGATGAGCAGTTCTTC.

The chain uses TRBV29-1 and TRBJ1-2; D gene unclear. The germline gives CDR1 SQVTM, CDR2 ANQGSEA. The V gene lost 8 bases and the J gene lost 4 bases, with 14 bases spanning the gap. There are 12 residues in the CDR3. CDR3 bases: TGCAGCACACTAGGCGCAGGCTATGGCTACACCTTC. Protein product: CSTLGAGYGYTF.

This clone came up a few times. This chain connects TRBV9 to TRBJ2-2; 12 bases line up with TRBD1. Trimming removed 4 bases from V and 5 bases from J; junction bases left unmatched: 12. The CDR3 contains 18 residues. The V gene's germline CDR1 is SGDLS and CDR2 YYNGEE. The CDR3 sequence: CASSPRDRGLPGTGELFF. The CDR3 nucleotides are TGTGCCAGCAGCCCCCGGGACAGGGGGCTTCCTGGAACCGGGGAGCTGTTTTTT.

Only a few counts were recorded for this clone. The J gene is TRBJ2-5, the V gene TRBV29-1, with TRBD1 matching 7 bases. CDR3 length: 13 amino acids. CDR1 SQVTM and CDR2 ANQGSEA come from the germline V gene. The V gene end was trimmed by 5 bases and the J gene end by 2 bases; junction bases not matched to a gene: 5. CDR3 residues: CSVTTGVQETQYF. The CDR3 DNA reads TGCAGCGTTACAACAGGGGTGCAAGAGACCCAGTACTTC.

The chain is built from TRBV5-1 and TRBJ2-5; weak D call: TRBD2 (5 bases). Germline values: CDR1 SGHRS, CDR2 YFSETQ. V lost 5 bases and J lost 5, with 10 bases in between. The CDR3 extends over 12 amino acids. The CDR3 loop is CASRLGRETQYF. The CDR3 coding sequence is TGCGCCAGCAGACTAGGGCGCGAGACCCAGTACTTC.

The CDR3 nucleotides are TGTGCCAGCAGCTACAGGGAGGGTACGCAGTATTTT. Its translation: CASSYREGTQYF. V is TRBV28 and J is TRBJ2-3; perhaps TRBD2 as D (7 bases). CDR3 length equals 12 residues. The V and J ends lost 6 bases and 8 bases respectively, with 12 bases between them. Germline CDR1 MDHEN, CDR2 SYDVKM. Combining the CDR3 with reference TRBV28 and TRBJ2-3 gives the whole variable domain DVKVTQSSRYLVKRTGEKVFLECVQDMDHENMFWYRQDPGLGLRLIYFSYDVKMKEKGDIPEGYSVSREKKERFSLILESASTNQTSMYLCASSYREGTQYFGPGTRLTVL.

The V and J genes are TRBV4-1 and TRBJ2-1; no firm D call. Looked up from germline, CDR1 is MGHRA and CDR2 is YSYEKL. Between the trimmed V and J ends, which lost 2 bases and 4 bases, there was a span of 0 bases. This CDR3 has 11 residues. The CDR3 coding sequence is TGCGCCAGCAGCCAATACAATGAGCAGTTCTTC. Residues: CASSQYNEQFF.

This clone was detected a few times. This chain links TRBV5-6 with TRBJ1-2; D remains unclear. This CDR3 has 13 amino acids. Looked up from germline, CDR1 is SGHDT and CDR2 is YYEEEE. V shed 1 base and J shed 0 bases, with 4 bases lying between them. The CDR3 coding sequence is TGTGCCAGCAGCTTGAGGCCTAACTATGGCTACACCTTC. It yields the protein CASSLRPNYGYTF.

The V gene is TRBV10-3, the J gene TRBJ2-2; D perhaps matches TRBD2 (7 bases). Germline V gene sequence: CDR1 ENHRY, CDR2 SYGVKD. Trimming left V 7 bases short and J 1 base short, with 13 bases between. The CDR3 has 15 residues. The CDR3: CAITPGGQNTGELFF. As DNA, the CDR3 is TGTGCCATCACCCCGGGGGGACAGAACACCGGGGAGCTGTTTTTT.